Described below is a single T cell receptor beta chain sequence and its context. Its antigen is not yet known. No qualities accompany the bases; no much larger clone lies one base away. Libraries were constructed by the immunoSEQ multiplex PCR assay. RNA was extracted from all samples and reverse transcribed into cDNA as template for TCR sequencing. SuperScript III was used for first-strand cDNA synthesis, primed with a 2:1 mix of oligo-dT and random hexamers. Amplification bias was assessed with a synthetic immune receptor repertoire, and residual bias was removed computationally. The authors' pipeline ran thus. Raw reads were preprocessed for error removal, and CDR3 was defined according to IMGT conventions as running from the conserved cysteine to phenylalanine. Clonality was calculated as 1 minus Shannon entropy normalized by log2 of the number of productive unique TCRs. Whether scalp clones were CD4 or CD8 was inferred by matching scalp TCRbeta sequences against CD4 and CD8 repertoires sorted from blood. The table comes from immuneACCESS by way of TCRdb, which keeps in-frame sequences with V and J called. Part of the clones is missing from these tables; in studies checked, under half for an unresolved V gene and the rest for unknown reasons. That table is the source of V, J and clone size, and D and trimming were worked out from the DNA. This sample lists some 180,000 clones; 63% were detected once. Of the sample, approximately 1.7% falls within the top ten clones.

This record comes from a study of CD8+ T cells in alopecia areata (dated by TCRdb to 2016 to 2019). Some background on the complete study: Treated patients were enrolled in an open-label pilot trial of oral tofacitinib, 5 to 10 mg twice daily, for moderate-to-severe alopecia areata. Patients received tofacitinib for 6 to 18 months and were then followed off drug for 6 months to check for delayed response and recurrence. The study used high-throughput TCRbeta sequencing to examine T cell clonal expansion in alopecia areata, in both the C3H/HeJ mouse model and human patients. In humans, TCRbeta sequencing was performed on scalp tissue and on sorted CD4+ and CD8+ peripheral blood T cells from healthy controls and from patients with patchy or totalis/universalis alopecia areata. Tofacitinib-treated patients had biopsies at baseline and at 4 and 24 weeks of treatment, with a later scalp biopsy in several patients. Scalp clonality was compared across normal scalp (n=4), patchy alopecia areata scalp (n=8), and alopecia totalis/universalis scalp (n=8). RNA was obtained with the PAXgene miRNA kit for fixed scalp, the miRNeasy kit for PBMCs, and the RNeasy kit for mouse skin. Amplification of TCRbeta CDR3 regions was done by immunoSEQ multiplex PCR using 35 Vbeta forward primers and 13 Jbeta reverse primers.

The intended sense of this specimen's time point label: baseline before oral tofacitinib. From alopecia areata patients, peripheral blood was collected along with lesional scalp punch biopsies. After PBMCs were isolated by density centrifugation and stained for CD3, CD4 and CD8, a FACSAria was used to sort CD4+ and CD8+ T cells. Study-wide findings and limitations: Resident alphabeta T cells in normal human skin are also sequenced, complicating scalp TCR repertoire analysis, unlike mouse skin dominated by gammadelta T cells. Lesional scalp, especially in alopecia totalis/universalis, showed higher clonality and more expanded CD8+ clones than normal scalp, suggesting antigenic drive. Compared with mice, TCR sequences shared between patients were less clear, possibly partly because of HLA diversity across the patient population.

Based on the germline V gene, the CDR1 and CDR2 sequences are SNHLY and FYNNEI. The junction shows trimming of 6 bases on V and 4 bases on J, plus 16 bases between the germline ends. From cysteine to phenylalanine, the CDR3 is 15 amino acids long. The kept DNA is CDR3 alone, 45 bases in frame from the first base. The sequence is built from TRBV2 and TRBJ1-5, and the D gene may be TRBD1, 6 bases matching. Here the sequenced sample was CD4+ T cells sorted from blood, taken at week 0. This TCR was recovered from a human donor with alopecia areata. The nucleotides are TGTGCCAGCAGGAGGGGGAGCGGGGGGAATCAGCCCCAGCATTTT. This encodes CASRRGSGGNQPQHF.